The 12 T cell receptor beta chains reported below all come from one sample, sequenced in a study of cytomegalovirus exposure and HLA in healthy donors. The PCR ran on 60 Vbeta and 13 Jbeta primers. Only in-frame clones appear in the TCRdb table, and some are missing; sequencing was by immunoSEQ multiplex PCR. The sample lists 200,000 or so clones, around 77% occurring once. The material sequenced was PBMCs. Source of these receptors: a woman in her thirties in good health and CMV-seronegative.

The chain has TRBV19 and TRBJ2-1; D is possibly TRBD2 (6 bases). Trimming removed 0 bases from V and 7 bases from J, with 10 bases in between. CDR1 LNHDA and CDR2 SQIVND come from the germline V gene (reference sequence). The length of the CDR3 is 14 residues. The CDR3 protein is CASSIEPGVNEQFF. The DNA for the CDR3 is TGTGCCAGTAGTATAGAACCGGGGGTGAATGAGCAGTTCTTC. The variable domain in full, completed from reference TRBV19 and TRBJ2-1, reads DGGITQSPKYLFRKEGQNVTLSCEQNLNHDAMYWYRQDPGQGLRLIYYSQIVNDFQKGDIAEGYSVSREKKESFPLTVTSAQKNPTAFYLCASSIEPGVNEQFFGPGTRLTVL.

The rearrangement links TRBV16 to TRBJ1-6, with TRBD1 as a possible D gene (5 bases). Germline CDR1 KGHSY, CDR2 FQNENV. There are 15 residues in the CDR3. With 5 bases removed from V and 8 bases from J, the gap between germline ends came to 16 bases. CDR3 amino acids: CASSTVAGQYSPLHF. In DNA form, the CDR3 reads TGTGCCAGCAGCACGGTGGCAGGGCAGTATTCACCCCTCCACTTT.

The CDR3 DNA reads TGTGCCAGCAGCAGGACAGGGGGACGGGCGGATACGCAGTATTTT. Encoded protein: CASSRTGGRADTQYF. The V gene is TRBV2, the J gene TRBJ2-3, with 10 bases lining up with TRBD1. V shed 6 bases, J shed 6 bases, and the junction held 9 bases outside the gene matches. The CDR3 spans 15 residues. Germline V gene data show CDR1 as SNHLY and CDR2 as FYNNEI.

The J gene is TRBJ1-4, the V gene TRBV7-9; no firm D call. With 1 base removed from V and 2 bases from J, the gap between germline ends came to 8 bases. This CDR3 has 15 amino acids. Germline V gene data show CDR1 as SEHNR and CDR2 as FQNEAQ (reference sequence). The chain's CDR3 is CASSLVPGTNEKLFF. CDR3 bases: TGTGCCAGCAGCTTAGTTCCCGGGACTAATGAAAAACTGTTTTTT.

The chain links TRBV27 to TRBJ2-7, with 10 nucleotides matching TRBD2. The CDR3 runs to 16 residues. V dropped 5 bases and J dropped 2; count of bases not matched to a gene: 9. CDR1 and CDR2 (germline): MNHEY, SMNVEV (reference sequence). The CDR3 spells CASSPPLAGETYEQYF. CDR3 nucleotides: TGTGCCAGCAGTCCTCCCCTAGCGGGAGAGACCTACGAGCAGTACTTC.

The J gene is TRBJ2-1, the V gene TRBV6-5, with 8 bases lining up with TRBD2. V dropped 1 base and J dropped 10; count of bases not matched to a gene: 12. The CDR3 runs to 16 residues. The germline gives CDR1 MNHEY, CDR2 SVGAGI. CDR3 in DNA: TGTGCCAGCAGTTACTACCGGGAGGGCCGTTTAAGGGAGCAGTTCTTC. It specifies CASSYYREGRLREQFF.

This chain joins TRBV27 and TRBJ1-3; D gene uncertain. The CDR3 sequence is 16 residues long. V dropped 6 bases and J dropped 0 bases, with 15 bases sitting between them. Germline assignment: CDR1 MNHEY and CDR2 SMNVEV (reference sequence). CDR3 in amino acids: CASSPLGTSSGNTIYF. In DNA form, the CDR3 reads TGTGCCAGCAGCCCCCTTGGTACTAGCTCTGGAAACACCATATATTTT.

The CDR3: CAWSGLNRYANPEAFF. CDR3 sequence (DNA): TGTGCCTGGAGTGGCCTCAACAGGTACGCTAATCCTGAAGCTTTCTTT. J is TRBJ1-1 and V is TRBV30; D is perhaps TRBD1 (5 bases). The CDR3 loop spans 16 amino acids. V was cut by 1 base and J by 6 bases, with 21 bases left in between. CDR1 GTSNPN and CDR2 SVGIG come from the germline V gene (reference sequence). The full variable domain, completed using reference TRBV30 and TRBJ1-1, is SQTIHQWPATLVQPVGSPLSLECTVEGTSNPNLYWYRQAAGRGLQLLFYSVGIGQISSEVPQNLSASRPQDRQFILSSKKLLLSDSGFYLCAWSGLNRYANPEAFFGQGTRLTVV.

The CDR3 is CASSATGSTDTQYF. DNA of the CDR3: TGTGCCAGCAGCGCGACTGGAAGCACAGATACGCAGTATTTT. This chain links TRBV7-6 with TRBJ2-3; unclear D gene. This CDR3 is 14 amino acids long. Looked up from germline, CDR1 is SGHVS and CDR2 is FNYEAQ. Trimming took off 5 bases at V and 0 bases at J, with 9 bases between the two ends.

The chain recombines TRBV2 with TRBJ2-7, with TRBD1 matching over 8 bases. The trim removed 7 bases at V and 3 bases at J, leaving 11 bases unmatched. Germline V gene lookup returns CDR1 SNHLY and CDR2 FYNNEI. The CDR3 totals 15 residues. CDR3 region: CASIQGQVTLYEQYF. In DNA form, the CDR3 reads TGTGCCAGCATCCAGGGACAGGTCACCCTCTACGAGCAGTACTTC.

The chain employs TRBV5-1 and TRBJ1-4; 9 positions agree with TRBD1. CDR3 length: 14 residues. Trimming at V came to 3 bases and at J to 6 bases, leaving 3 bases not matched to a gene. Germline assignment: CDR1 SGHRS and CDR2 YFSETQ. CDR3 in DNA: TGCGCCAGCAGCTCGGACAGGGGAGATGAAAAACTGTTTTTT. The encoded protein is CASSSDRGDEKLFF. The whole variable domain, filled in from reference TRBV5-1 and TRBJ1-4, reads KAGVTQTPRYLIKTRGQQVTLSCSPISGHRSVSWYQQTPGQGLQFLFEYFSETQRNKGNFPGRFSGRQFSNSRSEMNVSTLELGDSALYLCASSSDRGDEKLFFGSGTQLSVL.

The V call is TRBV14, the J call TRBJ2-3, with D possibly matching TRBD1 (5 bases). CDR3 size: 15 residues. V gave up 0 bases and J gave up 2 bases, with 9 bases separating them. CDR1 and CDR2 (germline): SGHDN, FVKESK. The CDR3 protein is CASSQDPGPTDTQYF. As DNA, the CDR3 is TGTGCCAGCAGCCAAGACCCAGGGCCCACAGATACGCAGTATTTT.